This entry lists 14 T cell receptor beta chains sequenced from one sample in a study of blood T cell repertoires in COVID-19. Assay used: immunoSEQ multiplex PCR; TCRdb lists only in-frame clones, some missing. The sample contains roughly 130,000 clones, about four fifths of which appear only once. Sequencing was done on a sample of peripheral blood. Receptors originate from a woman in her forties or fifties with acute or convalescent COVID-19.

This rearrangement joins TRBV3-1 (or the pseudogene TRBV3-2) to TRBJ1-6; no clear D. From germline, CDR1 is LGHDT and CDR2 YNNKEL (reference sequence). Between the trimmed V and J ends, which lost 2 bases and 5 bases, there was a span of 7 bases. The CDR3 sequence is 14 residues long. The CDR3 here is CASSQPGDNSPLHF. For the CDR3, the DNA is TGTGCCAGCAGCCAACCGGGAGATAATTCACCCCTCCACTTT.

The chain combines TRBV10-1 with TRBJ2-1, with a possible D match to TRBD2 (6 bases). CDR3 length: 15 amino acids. Germline values: CDR1 WNHNN, CDR2 SYGVQD (reference sequence). V shed 6 bases and J shed 7 bases, with 19 bases lying between them. CDR3 sequence: CASSGGGSGENEQFF. CDR3 in DNA: TGCGCCAGCAGCGGTGGTGGATCGGGGGAAAATGAGCAGTTCTTC.

The genes are TRBV4-1 and TRBJ1-1; D not certain. CDR3 size: 15 residues. V lost 0 bases and J lost 10, with 18 bases in between. Germline CDR1 and CDR2: MGHRA and YSYEKL. The CDR3 region is CASSQDSRGSIGAFF. CDR3 DNA: TGCGCCAGCAGCCAAGATAGCCGTGGGTCGATAGGAGCTTTCTTT.

About this clone: Germline is not matched at one junction end, which may reflect a read error. The chain employs TRBV13 and TRBJ2-5; 10 bases line up with TRBD2. The length of the CDR3 is 13 residues. The germline V gene has CDR1 PRHDT and CDR2 FYEKMQ (reference sequence). This chain's CDR3 is CASSLSSGLAVNF. Written as DNA, the CDR3 is TGTGCCAGCAGCCTTAGTTCTGGACTAGCGGTAAACTTC.

The rearrangement links TRBV5-1 to TRBJ1-1; D is perhaps TRBD1 (5 bases). This CDR3 region has 17 residues. CDR1 and CDR2 from the germline V gene are SGHRS and YFSETQ. Between the trimmed V and J ends, which lost 2 bases and 3 bases, there was a span of 20 bases. The CDR3 coding sequence is TGCGCCAGCAGCTTTACTGTCCAGGGCTTTGTGGACACTGAAGCTTTCTTT. Amino acids: CASSFTVQGFVDTEAFF. The whole variable domain, filled in from reference TRBV5-1 and TRBJ1-1, reads KAGVTQTPRYLIKTRGQQVTLSCSPISGHRSVSWYQQTPGQGLQFLFEYFSETQRNKGNFPGRFSGRQFSNSRSEMNVSTLELGDSALYLCASSFTVQGFVDTEAFFGQGTRLTVV.

The chain couples TRBV6-6 to TRBJ2-3; D not certain. The germline V gene encodes CDR1 MNHNY and CDR2 SVGAGI (reference sequence). Trimming removed 3 bases at V and 6 bases at J, with 10 bases between. This CDR3 has 13 residues. CDR3 amino acids: CASSYELVDTQYF. The CDR3 DNA follows: TGTGCCAGCAGTTATGAGTTGGTGGATACGCAGTATTTT.

The chain couples TRBV10-3 to TRBJ1-6, with unresolved D. The germline V gene has CDR1 ENHRY and CDR2 SYGVKD. The CDR3 loop spans 13 amino acids. The germline V and J ends were trimmed by 6 bases and 9 bases, with 12 bases remaining between them. The CDR3 DNA sequence: TGTGCCATCAGCTCACGGGAAGGTTCACCCCTCCACTTT. This sequence encodes CAISSREGSPLHF.

The count of this clone is one. The chain combines TRBV5-6 with TRBJ1-5; D gene ambiguous. Trimming took 6 bases from V and 0 from J, leaving 10 bases between them. Germline V gene lookup returns CDR1 SGHDT and CDR2 YYEEEE. This CDR3 has 14 amino acids. CDR3 DNA sequence: TGTGCCAGCACCCAGAAGTATAGCAATCAGCCCCAGCATTTT. The encoded protein is CASTQKYSNQPQHF.

The gene calls are TRBV2 and TRBJ2-1; D unclear. The V end was cut by 6 bases, the J end by 6 bases, with 6 bases between. Germline V gives CDR1 SNHLY, CDR2 FYNNEI. CDR3 length: 11 residues. CDR3 in DNA: TGTGCCAGCAGGGAACTCAATGAGCAGTTCTTC. Its translation: CASRELNEQFF.

Many counts were recorded for this clone. The CDR3 bases are TGTGCCAGTAGTATAGGGGAAGGGGCAGATACGCAGTATTTT. It is translated as CASSIGEGADTQYF. J is TRBJ2-3 and V is TRBV19; a weak D match, TRBD1 (5 bases). Deletions cut 1 base from V and 4 bases from J, with 9 bases between. This CDR3 has 14 amino acids. CDR1 and CDR2 (germline): LNHDA, SQIVND (reference sequence).

The chain has TRBV27 and TRBJ1-5; TRBD1 aligns across 9 bases. The CDR3 loop spans 17 amino acids. Germline CDR1 MNHEY, CDR2 SMNVEV (reference sequence). V lost 4 bases to trimming and J lost 1 base; unmatched junction nucleotides: 8. The CDR3 region has the DNA TGTGCCAGCAGTTCCCTCCCCGGGACAGGGAGCAATCAGCCCCAGCATTTT. Its translation is CASSSLPGTGSNQPQHF.

This rearrangement joins TRBV5-8 to TRBJ2-5; 9 bases match TRBD1. CDR3 length: 14 amino acids. J gave up 9 bases and V 4 bases, and 10 bases lay outside the gene matches. Germline CDR1 and CDR2: SGHTS and YDEGEE. As DNA, the CDR3 is TGTGCCAGCAGCCCGGGACAGGGCTCTCCTTCCCAGTACTTC. Protein sequence: CASSPGQGSPSQYF. The full variable domain, completed using reference TRBV5-8 and TRBJ2-5, is EAGVTQSPTHLIKTRGQQATLRCSPISGHTSVYWYQQALGLGLQFLLWYDEGEERNRGNFPPRFSGRQFPNYSSELNVNALELEDSALYLCASSPGQGSPSQYFGPGTRLLVL.

The chain combines TRBV3-1 (or the pseudogene TRBV3-2) with TRBJ1-2, with unresolved D. Trimming removed 4 bases at V and 4 bases at J, with 10 bases between. The CDR3 is 13 residues long. Germline V gives CDR1 LGHDT, CDR2 YNNKEL (reference sequence). CDR3 nucleotides: TGTGCCAGCAGCCCCCAGGCGAGCTATGGCTACACCTTC. Translating it yields CASSPQASYGYTF.

This chain joins TRBV28 and TRBJ1-2; a weak D match, TRBD1 (5 bases). V gave up 2 bases and J gave up 3 bases, with 13 bases separating them. The CDR3 has 15 amino acids. Germline CDR1 and CDR2: MDHEN and SYDVKM. Here the CDR3 DNA reads TGTGCCAGCAGTTTACCGGGAGGGGCCTACTATGGCTACACCTTC. Translated, it gives CASSLPGGAYYGYTF.